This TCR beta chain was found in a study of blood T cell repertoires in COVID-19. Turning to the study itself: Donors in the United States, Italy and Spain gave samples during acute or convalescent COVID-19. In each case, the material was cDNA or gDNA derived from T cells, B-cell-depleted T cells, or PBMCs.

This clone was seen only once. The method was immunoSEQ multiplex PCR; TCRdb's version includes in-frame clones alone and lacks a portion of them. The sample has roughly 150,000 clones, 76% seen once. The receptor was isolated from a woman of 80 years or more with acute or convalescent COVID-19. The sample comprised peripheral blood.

This CDR3 is CASSLVVGTATNEKLFF. The DNA of the CDR3 is TGTGCCAGCAGCTTGGTCGTCGGGACTGCAACTAATGAAAAACTGTTTTTT. This rearrangement joins TRBV5-8 to TRBJ1-4; D might be TRBD1 (5 bases). Germline-derived CDR1 and CDR2 are SGHTS and YDEGEE. Trimming removed 0 bases from V and 0 bases from J, with 12 bases in between. This CDR3 has 17 amino acids.